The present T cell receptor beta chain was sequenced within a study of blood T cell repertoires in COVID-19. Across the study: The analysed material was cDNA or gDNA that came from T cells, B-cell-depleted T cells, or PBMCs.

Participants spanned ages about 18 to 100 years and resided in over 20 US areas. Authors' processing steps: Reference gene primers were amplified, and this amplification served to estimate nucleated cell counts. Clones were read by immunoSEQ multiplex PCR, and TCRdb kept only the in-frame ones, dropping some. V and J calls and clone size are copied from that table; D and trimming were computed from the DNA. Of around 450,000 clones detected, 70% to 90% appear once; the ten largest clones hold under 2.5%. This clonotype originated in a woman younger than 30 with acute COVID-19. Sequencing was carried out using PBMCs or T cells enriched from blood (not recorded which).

The CDR3: CASSQSRDRGQILHEQFF. CDR3 nucleotide sequence: TGTGCCAGCAGCCAATCGAGGGACAGGGGGCAAATCCTCCATGAGCAGTTCTTC. The V gene is TRBV5-4, the J gene TRBJ2-1; 12 nucleotides agree with TRBD1. Trimming cost V 4 bases and J 8 bases; bases outside gene matches: 16. The CDR3 contains 18 residues. The V gene's germline CDR1 is SGHNT and CDR2 YYREEE (reference sequence).